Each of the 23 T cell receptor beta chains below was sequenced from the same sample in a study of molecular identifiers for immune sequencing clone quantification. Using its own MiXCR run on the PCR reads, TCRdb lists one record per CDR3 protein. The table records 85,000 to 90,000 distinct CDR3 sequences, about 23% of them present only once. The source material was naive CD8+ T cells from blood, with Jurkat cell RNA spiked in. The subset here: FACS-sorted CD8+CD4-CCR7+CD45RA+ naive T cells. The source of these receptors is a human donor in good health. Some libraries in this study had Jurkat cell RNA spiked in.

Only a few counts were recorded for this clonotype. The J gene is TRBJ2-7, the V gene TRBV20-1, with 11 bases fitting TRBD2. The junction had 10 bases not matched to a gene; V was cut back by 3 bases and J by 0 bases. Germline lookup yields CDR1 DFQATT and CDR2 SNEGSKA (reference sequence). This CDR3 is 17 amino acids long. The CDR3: CSASAPGLAASSYEQYF. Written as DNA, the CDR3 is TGCAGTGCTAGCGCCCCGGGACTAGCGGCGAGCTCCTACGAGCAGTACTTC.

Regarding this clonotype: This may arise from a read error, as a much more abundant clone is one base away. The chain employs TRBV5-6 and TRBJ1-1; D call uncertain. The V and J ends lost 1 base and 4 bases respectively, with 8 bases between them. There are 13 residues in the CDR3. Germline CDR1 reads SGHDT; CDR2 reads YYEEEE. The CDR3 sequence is CASSLIQTTEAFF. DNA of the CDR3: TGTGCCAGCAGCTTGATCCAGACCACTGAAGCTTTCTTT.

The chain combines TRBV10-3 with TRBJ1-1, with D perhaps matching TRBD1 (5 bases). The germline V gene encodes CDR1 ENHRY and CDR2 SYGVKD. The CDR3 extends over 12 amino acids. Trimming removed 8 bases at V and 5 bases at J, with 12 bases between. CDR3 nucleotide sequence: TGTGCCATCCAGGGTTCTGGGACTGAAGCTTTCTTT. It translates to CAIQGSGTEAFF.

Here the CDR3 DNA reads TGCAGTGCTAGAGATCATAGGCAGGGGATGTACGAGCAGTACTTC. This sequence encodes CSARDHRQGMYEQYF. J is TRBJ2-7 and V is TRBV20-1, with a weak D call TRBD1 (6 bases). Germline V gene sequence: CDR1 DFQATT, CDR2 SNEGSKA (reference sequence). Between the trimmed V and J ends, which lost 0 bases and 4 bases, there was a span of 16 bases. The CDR3 is 15 amino acids.

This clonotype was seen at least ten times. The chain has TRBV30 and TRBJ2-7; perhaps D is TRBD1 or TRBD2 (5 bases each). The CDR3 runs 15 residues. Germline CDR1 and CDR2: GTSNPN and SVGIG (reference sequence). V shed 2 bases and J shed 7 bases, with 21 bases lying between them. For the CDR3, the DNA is TGTGCCTGGAGTTCCGGGACGCAAGTGCTGGAGGAGCAGTACTTC. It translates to CAWSSGTQVLEEQYF.

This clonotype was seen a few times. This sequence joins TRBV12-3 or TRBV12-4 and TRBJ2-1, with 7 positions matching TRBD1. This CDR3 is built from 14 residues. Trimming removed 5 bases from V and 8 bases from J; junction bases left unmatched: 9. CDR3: CASSPTGQRDEQFF. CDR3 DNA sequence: TGTGCCAGCAGTCCAACGGGACAGCGCGATGAGCAGTTCTTC.

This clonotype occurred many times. In DNA form, the CDR3 reads TGTGCCAGTAGTGCGGGACTGTCCTACGAGCAGTACTTC. Its translation: CASSAGLSYEQYF. The genes are TRBV19 and TRBJ2-7, with a possible D match to TRBD2 (6 bases). The germline V gene has CDR1 LNHDA and CDR2 SQIVND (reference sequence). Trimming pared 5 bases from V and 1 base from J, leaving 9 bases between. CDR3 size: 13 residues.

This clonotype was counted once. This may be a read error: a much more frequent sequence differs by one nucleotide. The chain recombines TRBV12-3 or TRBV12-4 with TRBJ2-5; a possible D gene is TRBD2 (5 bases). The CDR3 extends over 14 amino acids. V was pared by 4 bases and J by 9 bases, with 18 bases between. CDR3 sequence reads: CASSYSVAASAQYF. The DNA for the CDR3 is TGTGCCAGCAGTTATAGCGTGGCGGCCTCGGCCCAGTACTTC.

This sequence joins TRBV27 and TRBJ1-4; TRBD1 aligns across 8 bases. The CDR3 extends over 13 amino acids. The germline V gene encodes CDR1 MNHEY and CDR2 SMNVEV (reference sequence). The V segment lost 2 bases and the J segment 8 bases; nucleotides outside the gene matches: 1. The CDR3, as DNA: TGTGCCAGCAGTTTAACAGGGGGAGAAAAACTGTTTTTT. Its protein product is CASSLTGGEKLFF. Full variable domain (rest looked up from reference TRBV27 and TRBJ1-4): EAQVTQNPRYLITVTGKKLTVTCSQNMNHEYMSWYRQDPGLGLRQIYYSMNVEVTDKGDVPEGYKVSRKEKRNFPLILESPSPNQTSLYFCASSLTGGEKLFFGSGTQLSVL.

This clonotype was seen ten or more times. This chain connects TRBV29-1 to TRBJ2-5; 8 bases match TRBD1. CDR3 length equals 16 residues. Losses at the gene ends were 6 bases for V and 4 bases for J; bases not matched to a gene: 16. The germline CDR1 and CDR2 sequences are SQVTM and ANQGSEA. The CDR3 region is CSVDYPGTGVGETQYF. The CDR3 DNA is TGCAGCGTCGACTACCCCGGGACAGGTGTCGGAGAGACCCAGTACTTC.

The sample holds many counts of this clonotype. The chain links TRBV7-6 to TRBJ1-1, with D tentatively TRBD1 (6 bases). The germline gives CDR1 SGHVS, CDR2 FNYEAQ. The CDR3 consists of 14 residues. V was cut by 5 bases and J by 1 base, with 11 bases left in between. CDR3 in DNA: TGTGCCAGCAGCACACAGGGAGCGAACACTGAAGCTTTCTTT. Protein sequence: CASSTQGANTEAFF.

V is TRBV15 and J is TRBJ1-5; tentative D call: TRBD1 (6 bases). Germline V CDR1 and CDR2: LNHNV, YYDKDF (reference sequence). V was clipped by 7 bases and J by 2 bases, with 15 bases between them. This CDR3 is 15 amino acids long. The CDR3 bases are TGTGCCACCAACCGCGGGGGGCTAGGCAATCAGCCCCAGCATTTT. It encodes CATNRGGLGNQPQHF.

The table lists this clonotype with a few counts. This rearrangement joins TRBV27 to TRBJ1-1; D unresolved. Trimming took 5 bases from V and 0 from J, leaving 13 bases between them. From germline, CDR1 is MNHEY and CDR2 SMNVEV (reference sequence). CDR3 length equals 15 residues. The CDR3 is CASSISPQMNTEAFF. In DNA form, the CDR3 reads TGTGCCAGCAGTATTTCCCCACAGATGAACACTGAAGCTTTCTTT.

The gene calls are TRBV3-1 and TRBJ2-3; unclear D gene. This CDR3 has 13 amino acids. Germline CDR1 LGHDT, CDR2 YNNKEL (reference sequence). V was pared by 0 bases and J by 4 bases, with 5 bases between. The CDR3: CASSQDAPDTQYF. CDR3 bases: TGTGCCAGCAGCCAAGATGCCCCAGATACGCAGTATTTT.

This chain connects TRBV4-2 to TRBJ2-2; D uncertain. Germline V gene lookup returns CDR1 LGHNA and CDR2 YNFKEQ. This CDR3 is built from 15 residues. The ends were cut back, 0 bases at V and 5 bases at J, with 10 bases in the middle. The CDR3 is CASSQDFFTTGELFF. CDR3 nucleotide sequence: TGTGCCAGCAGCCAAGATTTTTTTACGACCGGGGAGCTGTTTTTT.

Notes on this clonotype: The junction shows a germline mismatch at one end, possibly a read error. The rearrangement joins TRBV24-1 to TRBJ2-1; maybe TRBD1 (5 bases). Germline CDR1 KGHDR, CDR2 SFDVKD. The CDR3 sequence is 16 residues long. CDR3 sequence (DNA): TGTGCCACCAGTGATTTCCATGAGCAGGGAAGGAATGAGCAGTCCTTC. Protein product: CATSDFHEQGRNEQSF.

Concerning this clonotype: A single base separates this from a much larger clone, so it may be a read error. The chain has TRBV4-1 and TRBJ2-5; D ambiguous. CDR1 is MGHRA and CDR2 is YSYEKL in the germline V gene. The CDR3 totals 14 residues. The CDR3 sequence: CASSQVSYQATQYF. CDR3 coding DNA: TGCGCCAGCAGCCAGGTCTCCTACCAAGCGACCCAGTACTTC.

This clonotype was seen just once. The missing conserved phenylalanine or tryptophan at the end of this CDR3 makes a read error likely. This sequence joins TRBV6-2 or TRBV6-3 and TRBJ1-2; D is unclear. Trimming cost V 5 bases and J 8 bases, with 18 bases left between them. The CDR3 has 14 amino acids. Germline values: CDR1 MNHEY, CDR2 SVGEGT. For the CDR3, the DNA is TGTGCCAGCAGTAAAGGCCCTACAATTTACGGCTACACCCTC. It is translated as CASSKGPTIYGYTL.

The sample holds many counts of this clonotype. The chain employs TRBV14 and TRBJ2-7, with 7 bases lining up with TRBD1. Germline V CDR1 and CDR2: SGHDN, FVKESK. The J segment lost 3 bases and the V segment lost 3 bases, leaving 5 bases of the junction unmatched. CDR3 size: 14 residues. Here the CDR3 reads CASSQSRDSYEQYF. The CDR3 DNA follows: TGTGCCAGCAGCCAGTCCCGGGACAGCTACGAGCAGTACTTC.

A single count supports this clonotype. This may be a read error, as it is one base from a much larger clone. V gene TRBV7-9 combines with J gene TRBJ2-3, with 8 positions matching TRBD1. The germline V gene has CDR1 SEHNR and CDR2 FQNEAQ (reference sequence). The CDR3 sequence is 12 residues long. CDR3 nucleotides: TGTGACTTGGGACAGGACACAGATACGCAGTATTTT. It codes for CDLGQDTDTQYF.

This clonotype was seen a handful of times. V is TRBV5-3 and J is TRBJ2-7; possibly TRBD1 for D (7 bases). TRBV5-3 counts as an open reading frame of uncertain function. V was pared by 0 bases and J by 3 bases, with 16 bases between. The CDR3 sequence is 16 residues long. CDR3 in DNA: TGTGCCAGAAGCTTGGGACAGGGACTGGGGTTCTACGAGCAGTACTTC. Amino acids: CARSLGQGLGFYEQYF.

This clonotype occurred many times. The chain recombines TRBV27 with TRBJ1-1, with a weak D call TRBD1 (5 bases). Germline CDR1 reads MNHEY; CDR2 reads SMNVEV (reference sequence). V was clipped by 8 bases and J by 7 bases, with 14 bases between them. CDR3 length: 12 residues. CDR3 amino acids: CASLTAGDEAFF. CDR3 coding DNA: TGTGCCAGCCTGACCGCGGGGGATGAAGCTTTCTTT.

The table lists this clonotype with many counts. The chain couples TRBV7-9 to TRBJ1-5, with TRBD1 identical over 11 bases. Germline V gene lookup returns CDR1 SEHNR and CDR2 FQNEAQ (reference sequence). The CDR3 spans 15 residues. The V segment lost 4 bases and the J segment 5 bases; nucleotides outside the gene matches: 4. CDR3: CASSSGQGAHQPQHF. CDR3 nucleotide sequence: TGTGCCAGCAGCTCCGGACAGGGGGCCCATCAGCCCCAGCATTTT. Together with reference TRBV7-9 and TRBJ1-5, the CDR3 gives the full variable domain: DTGVSQNPRHKITKRGQNVTFRCDPISEHNRLYWYRQTLGQGPEFLTYFQNEAQLEKSRLLSDRFSAERPKGSFSTLEIQRTEQGDSAMYLCASSSGQGAHQPQHFGDGTRLSIL.